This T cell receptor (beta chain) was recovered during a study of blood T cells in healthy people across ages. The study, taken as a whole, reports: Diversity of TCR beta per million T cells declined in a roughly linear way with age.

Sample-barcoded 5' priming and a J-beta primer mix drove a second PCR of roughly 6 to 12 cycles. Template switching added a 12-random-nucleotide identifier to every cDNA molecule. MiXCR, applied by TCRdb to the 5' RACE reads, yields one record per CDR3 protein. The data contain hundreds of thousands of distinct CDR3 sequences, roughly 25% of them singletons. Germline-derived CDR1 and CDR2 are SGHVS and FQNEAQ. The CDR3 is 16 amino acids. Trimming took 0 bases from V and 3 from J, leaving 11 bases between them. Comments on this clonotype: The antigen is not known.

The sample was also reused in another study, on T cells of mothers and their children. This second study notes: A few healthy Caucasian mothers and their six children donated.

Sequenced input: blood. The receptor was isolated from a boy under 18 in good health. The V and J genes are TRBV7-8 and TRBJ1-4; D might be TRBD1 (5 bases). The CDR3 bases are TGTGCCAGCAGCTTAGCGGGGGGGAATTCTAATGAAAAACTGTTTTTT. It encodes CASSLAGGNSNEKLFF.